Each of the 9 T cell receptor beta chains below was sequenced from the same sample in a study of PD-L1 blockade in urothelial cancer. Using immunoSEQ multiplex PCR, the repertoire was profiled, and TCRdb retains in-frame clones only, with some absent. Here the sample spans about 84,000 clones, around 76% being singletons. Sequencing was performed on PBMCs, taken around atezolizumab (anti-PD-L1) treatment. The receptor source for this set is a man between 65 and 85 years old with urothelial cancer.

This sequence joins TRBV15 and TRBJ2-7; TRBD1 matches at 8 bases. From germline, CDR1 is LNHNV and CDR2 YYDKDF (reference sequence). Germline trimming cut 1 base from V and 0 bases from J; bases unmatched to any gene: 23. This CDR3 is built from 22 residues. The CDR3 nucleotides read TGTGCCACCAGCAGAGGCCACAGGGGGGCGCTCCCCCAGGAATTGTCCTCCTACGAGCAGTACTTC. This translates into CATSRGHRGALPQELSSYEQYF.

This clone ranks as medium-sized. The gene calls are TRBV15 and TRBJ2-2; weak D call: TRBD2 (6 bases). The CDR3 runs to 18 residues. Trimming cost V 2 bases and J 4 bases, with 20 bases left between them. CDR1 is LNHNV, CDR2 YYDKDF, per germline (reference sequence). The DNA for the CDR3 is TGTGCCACCAGCAGATACCCCAGTGGGACTGGAGGCACCGGGGAGCTGTTTTTT. Protein: CATSRYPSGTGGTGELFF.

The V and J genes are TRBV9 and TRBJ2-7, with TRBD1 matching over 7 bases. Germline CDR1 reads SGDLS; CDR2 reads YYNGEE. The CDR3 extends over 12 amino acids. V gave up 3 bases and J gave up 6 bases; unmatched junction bases: 3. DNA for the CDR3: TGTGCCAGCAGCGGACGACAGGGCGAGCAGTACTTC. Protein: CASSGRQGEQYF.

This clone showed up just a few times. The gene calls are TRBV6-1 and TRBJ2-2; D unresolved. V was cut by 6 bases and J by 0 bases, with 14 bases left in between. Germline values: CDR1 MNHNS, CDR2 SASEGT. The CDR3 loop spans 16 amino acids. As DNA, the CDR3 is TGTGCCAGCAGGGAAATCCAGCAGGCGAACACCGGGGAGCTGTTTTTT. Residues: CASREIQQANTGELFF.

The chain employs TRBV27 and TRBJ2-3; D may be TRBD2 (6 bases). Germline CDR1 is MNHEY and CDR2 is SMNVEV (reference sequence). V lost 2 bases and J 3 bases, leaving 9 bases between the germline ends. The CDR3 length is 14 residues. The DNA of the CDR3 is TGTGCCAGCAGTTTAGGGCGGGATACAGATACGCAGTATTTT. Translated: CASSLGRDTDTQYF.

The chain joins TRBV2 to TRBJ2-5; 14 positions match TRBD2. CDR3 size: 18 residues. The germline CDR1 and CDR2 sequences are SNHLY and FYNNEI. J gave up 4 bases and V 9 bases, and 16 bases lay outside the gene matches. CDR3 DNA sequence: TGTGCCAGTCGTTCACCGGGACTAGCGGGAGTCGCGGCAGAGACCCAGTACTTC. Protein sequence: CASRSPGLAGVAAETQYF.

The genes are TRBV7-2 and TRBJ1-3, with 8 bases lining up with TRBD1. Per germline, CDR1 SGHTA and CDR2 FQGNSA. The CDR3 totals 14 residues. With 4 bases clipped from V and 6 bases from J, the junction kept 5 bases outside the gene matches. The CDR3 region is CASSSRQGKNTIYF. In DNA, the CDR3 is TGTGCCAGCAGCTCCAGACAGGGGAAAAACACCATATATTTT.

The chain recombines TRBV10-2 with TRBJ1-6; 11 bases align to TRBD1. The CDR3 is made up of 14 amino acids. Germline CDR1 reads WSHSY; CDR2 reads SAAADI. Germline trimming cut 8 bases from V and 8 bases from J; bases unmatched to any gene: 5. CDR3 sequence (DNA): TGCGCCAGCTGTAAGGGACAGGGGGATTCACCCCTCCACTTT. This gives the protein CASCKGQGDSPLHF.

V and J are TRBV23-1 and TRBJ2-5, with 7 bases aligning to TRBD1. TRBV23-1 is treated as an ORF (open reading frame) with a function not yet certain. V lost 2 bases to trimming and J lost 2 bases; unmatched junction nucleotides: 5. The CDR3 covers 15 residues. CDR3 sequence: CASSQRSRGQETQYF. The CDR3 DNA reads as TGCGCCAGCAGTCAAAGGTCCAGGGGGCAAGAGACCCAGTACTTC.